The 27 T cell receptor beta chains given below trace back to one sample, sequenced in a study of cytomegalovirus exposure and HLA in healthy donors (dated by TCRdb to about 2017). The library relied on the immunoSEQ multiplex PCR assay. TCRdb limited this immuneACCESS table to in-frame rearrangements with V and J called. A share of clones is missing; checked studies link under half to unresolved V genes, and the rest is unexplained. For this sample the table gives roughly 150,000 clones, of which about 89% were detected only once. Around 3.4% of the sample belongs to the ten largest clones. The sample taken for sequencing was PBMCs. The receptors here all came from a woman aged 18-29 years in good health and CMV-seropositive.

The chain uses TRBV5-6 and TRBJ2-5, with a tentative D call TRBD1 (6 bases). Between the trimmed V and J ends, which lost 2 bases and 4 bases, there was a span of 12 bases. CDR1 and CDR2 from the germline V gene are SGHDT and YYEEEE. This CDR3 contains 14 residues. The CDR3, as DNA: TGTGCCAGCAGCTTTGGGACAAGAGGAGAGACCCAGTACTTC. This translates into CASSFGTRGETQYF.

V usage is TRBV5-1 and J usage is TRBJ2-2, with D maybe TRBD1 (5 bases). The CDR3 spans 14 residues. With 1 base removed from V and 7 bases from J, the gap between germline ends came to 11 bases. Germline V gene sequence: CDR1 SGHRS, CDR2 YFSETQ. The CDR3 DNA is TGCGCCAGCAGCTTGTACCAGGGCTTCGGGGAGCTGTTTTTT. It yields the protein CASSLYQGFGELFF.

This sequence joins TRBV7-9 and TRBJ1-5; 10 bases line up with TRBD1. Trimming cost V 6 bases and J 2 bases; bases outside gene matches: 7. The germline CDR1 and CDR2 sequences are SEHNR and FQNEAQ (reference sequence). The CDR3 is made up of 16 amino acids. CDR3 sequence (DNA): TGTGCCAGCAGTCCTAGGGGGACAGGGGGCAATCAGCCCCAGCATTTT. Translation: CASSPRGTGGNQPQHF. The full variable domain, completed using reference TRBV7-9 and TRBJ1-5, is DTGVSQNPRHKITKRGQNVTFRCDPISEHNRLYWYRQTLGQGPEFLTYFQNEAQLEKSRLLSDRFSAERPKGSFSTLEIQRTEQGDSAMYLCASSPRGTGGNQPQHFGDGTRLSIL.

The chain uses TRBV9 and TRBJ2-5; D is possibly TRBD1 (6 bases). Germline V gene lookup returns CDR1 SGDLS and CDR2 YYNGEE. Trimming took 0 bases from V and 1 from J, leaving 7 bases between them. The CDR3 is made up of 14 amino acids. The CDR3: CASSVGTVQETQYF. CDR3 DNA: TGTGCCAGCAGCGTAGGGACAGTCCAAGAGACCCAGTACTTC.

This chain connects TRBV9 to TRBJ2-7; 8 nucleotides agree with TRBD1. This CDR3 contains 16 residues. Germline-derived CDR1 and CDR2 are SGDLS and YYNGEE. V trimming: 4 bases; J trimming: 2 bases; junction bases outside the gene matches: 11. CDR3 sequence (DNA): TGTGCCAGCAGCCCACGGACAGGGAAGAACGCCTACGAGCAGTACTTC. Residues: CASSPRTGKNAYEQYF.

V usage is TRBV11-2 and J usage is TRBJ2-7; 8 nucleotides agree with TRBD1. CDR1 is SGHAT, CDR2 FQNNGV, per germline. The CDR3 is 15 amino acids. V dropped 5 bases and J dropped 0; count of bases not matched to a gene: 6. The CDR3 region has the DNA TGTGCCAGCAGCCCGAAGGGACAGGTCTCCTACGAGCAGTACTTC. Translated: CASSPKGQVSYEQYF.

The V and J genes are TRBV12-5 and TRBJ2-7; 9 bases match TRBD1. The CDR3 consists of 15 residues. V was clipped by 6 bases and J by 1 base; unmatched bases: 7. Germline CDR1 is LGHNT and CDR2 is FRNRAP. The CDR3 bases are TGTGCTAGTGGAGACCCTGGACAGGGGTCCTACGAGCAGTACTTC. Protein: CASGDPGQGSYEQYF. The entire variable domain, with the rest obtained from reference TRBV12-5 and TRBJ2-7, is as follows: DARVTQTPRHKVTEMGQEVTMRCQPILGHNTVFWYRQTMMQGLELLAYFRNRAPLDDSGMPKDRFSAEMPDATLATLKIQPSEPRDSAVYFCASGDPGQGSYEQYFGPGTRLTVT.

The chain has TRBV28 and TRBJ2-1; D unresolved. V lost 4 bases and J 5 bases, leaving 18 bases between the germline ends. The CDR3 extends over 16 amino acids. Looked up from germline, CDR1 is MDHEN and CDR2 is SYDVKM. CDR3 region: CASSSETGSFNNEQFF. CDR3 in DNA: TGTGCCAGCAGTTCCGAAACCGGGTCCTTCAACAATGAGCAGTTCTTC.

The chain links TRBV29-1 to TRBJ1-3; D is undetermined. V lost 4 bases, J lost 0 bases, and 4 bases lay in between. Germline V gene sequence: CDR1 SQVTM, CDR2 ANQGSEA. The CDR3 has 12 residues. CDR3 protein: CSVALSGNTIYF. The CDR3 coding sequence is TGCAGCGTTGCTCTCTCTGGAAACACCATATATTTT.

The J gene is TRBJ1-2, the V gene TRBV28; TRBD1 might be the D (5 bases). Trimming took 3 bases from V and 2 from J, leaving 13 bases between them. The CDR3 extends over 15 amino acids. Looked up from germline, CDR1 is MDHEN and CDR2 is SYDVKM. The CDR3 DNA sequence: TGTGCCAGCAGTTTCCGCAGGGTGGAGAACTATGGCTACACCTTC. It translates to CASSFRRVENYGYTF.

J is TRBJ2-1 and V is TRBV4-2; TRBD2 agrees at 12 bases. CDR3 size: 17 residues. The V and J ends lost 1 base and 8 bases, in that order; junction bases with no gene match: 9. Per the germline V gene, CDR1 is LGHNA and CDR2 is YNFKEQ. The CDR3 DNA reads TGTGCCAGCAGCCAAGGACCTAGCGGGGGGGCCAGGGATGAGCAGTTCTTC. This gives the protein CASSQGPSGGARDEQFF.

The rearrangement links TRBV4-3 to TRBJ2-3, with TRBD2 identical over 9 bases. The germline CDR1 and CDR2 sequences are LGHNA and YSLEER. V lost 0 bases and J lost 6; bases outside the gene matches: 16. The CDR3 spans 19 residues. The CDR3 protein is CASSQDSGSDSGSRDTQYF. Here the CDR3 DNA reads TGCGCCAGCAGCCAAGATAGTGGGTCGGATAGCGGGAGTAGGGATACGCAGTATTTT.

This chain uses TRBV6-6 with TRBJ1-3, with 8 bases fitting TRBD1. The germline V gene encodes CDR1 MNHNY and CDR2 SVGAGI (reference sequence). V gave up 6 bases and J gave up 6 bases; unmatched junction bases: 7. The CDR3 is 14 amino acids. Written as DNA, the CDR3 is TGTGCCAGCAGACGTCAGGGGGCCCAAAACACCATATATTTT. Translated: CASRRQGAQNTIYF.

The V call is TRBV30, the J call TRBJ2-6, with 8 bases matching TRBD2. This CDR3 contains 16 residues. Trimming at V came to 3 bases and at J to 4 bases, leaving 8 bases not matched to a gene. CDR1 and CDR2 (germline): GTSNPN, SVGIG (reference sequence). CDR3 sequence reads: CAWSPRGGSGANVLTF. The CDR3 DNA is TGTGCCTGGAGCCCTCGGGGGGGGAGCGGGGCCAACGTCCTGACTTTC. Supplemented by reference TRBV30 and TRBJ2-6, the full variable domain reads SQTIHQWPATLVQPVGSPLSLECTVEGTSNPNLYWYRQAAGRGLQLLFYSVGIGQISSEVPQNLSASRPQDRQFILSSKKLLLSDSGFYLCAWSPRGGSGANVLTFGAGSRLTVL.

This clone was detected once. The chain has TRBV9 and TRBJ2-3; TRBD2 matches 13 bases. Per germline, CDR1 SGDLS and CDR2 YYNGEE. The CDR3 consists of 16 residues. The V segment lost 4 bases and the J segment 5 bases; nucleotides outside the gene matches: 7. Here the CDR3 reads CASSPGLAGAVDTQYF. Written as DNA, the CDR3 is TGTGCCAGCAGCCCAGGACTAGCGGGAGCCGTAGATACGCAGTATTTT.

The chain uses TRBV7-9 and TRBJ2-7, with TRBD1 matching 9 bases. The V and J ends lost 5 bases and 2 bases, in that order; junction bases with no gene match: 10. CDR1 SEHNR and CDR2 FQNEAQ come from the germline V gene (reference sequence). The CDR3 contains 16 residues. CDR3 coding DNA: TGTGCCAGCAGCCCAGCAGGACAGGGGAACACCTACGAGCAGTACTTC. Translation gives CASSPAGQGNTYEQYF.

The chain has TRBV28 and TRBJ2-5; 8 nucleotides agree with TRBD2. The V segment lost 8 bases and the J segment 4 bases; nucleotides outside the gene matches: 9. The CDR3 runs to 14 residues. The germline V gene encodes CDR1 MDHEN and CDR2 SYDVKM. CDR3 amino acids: CASSPRGGTETQYF. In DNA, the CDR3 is TGTGCCAGCTCCCCCCGGGGGGGGACAGAGACCCAGTACTTC.

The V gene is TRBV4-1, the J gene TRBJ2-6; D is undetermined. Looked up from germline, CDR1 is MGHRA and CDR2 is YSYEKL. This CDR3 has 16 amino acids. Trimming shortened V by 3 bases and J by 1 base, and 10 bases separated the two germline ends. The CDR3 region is CASSHSRTSGANVLTF. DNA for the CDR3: TGCGCCAGCAGCCATTCCAGAACATCTGGGGCCAACGTCCTGACTTTC.

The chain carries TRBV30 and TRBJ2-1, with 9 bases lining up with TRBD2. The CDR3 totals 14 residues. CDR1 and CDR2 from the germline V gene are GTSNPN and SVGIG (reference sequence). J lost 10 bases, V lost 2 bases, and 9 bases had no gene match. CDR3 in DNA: TGTGCCTGGAGTCCCGGGACTAGCAGGCACGAGCAGTTCTTC. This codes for CAWSPGTSRHEQFF. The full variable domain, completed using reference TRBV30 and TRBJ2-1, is SQTIHQWPATLVQPVGSPLSLECTVEGTSNPNLYWYRQAAGRGLQLLFYSVGIGQISSEVPQNLSASRPQDRQFILSSKKLLLSDSGFYLCAWSPGTSRHEQFFGPGTRLTVL.

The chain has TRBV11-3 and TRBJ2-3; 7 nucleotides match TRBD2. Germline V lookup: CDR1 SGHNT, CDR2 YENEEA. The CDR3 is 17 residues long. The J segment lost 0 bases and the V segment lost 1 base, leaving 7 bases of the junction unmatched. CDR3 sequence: CASSLVVSSGSTDTQYF. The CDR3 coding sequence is TGTGCCAGCAGCTTAGTGGTCTCTAGCGGAAGCACAGATACGCAGTATTTT.

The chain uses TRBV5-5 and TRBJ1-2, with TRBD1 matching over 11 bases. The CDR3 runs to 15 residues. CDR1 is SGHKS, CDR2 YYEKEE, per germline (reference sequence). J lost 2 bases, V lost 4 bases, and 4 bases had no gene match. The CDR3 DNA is TGTGCCAGCAGCCCGGACAGGGGGCCGAACTATGGCTACACCTTC. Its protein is CASSPDRGPNYGYTF.

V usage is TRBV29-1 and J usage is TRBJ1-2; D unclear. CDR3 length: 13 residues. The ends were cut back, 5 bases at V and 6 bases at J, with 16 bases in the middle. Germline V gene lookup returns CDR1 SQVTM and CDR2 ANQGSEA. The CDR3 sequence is CSVLGGGKHGYTF. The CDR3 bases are TGCAGCGTTTTGGGCGGAGGGAAGCATGGCTACACCTTC.

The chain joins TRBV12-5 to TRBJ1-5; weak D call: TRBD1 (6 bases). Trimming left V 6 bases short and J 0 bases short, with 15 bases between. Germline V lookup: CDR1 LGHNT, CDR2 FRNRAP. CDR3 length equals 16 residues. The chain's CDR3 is CASGPHREYSNQPQHF. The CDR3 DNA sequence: TGTGCTAGTGGGCCCCACAGGGAGTATAGCAATCAGCCCCAGCATTTT. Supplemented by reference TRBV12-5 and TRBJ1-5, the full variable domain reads DARVTQTPRHKVTEMGQEVTMRCQPILGHNTVFWYRQTMMQGLELLAYFRNRAPLDDSGMPKDRFSAEMPDATLATLKIQPSEPRDSAVYFCASGPHREYSNQPQHFGDGTRLSIL.

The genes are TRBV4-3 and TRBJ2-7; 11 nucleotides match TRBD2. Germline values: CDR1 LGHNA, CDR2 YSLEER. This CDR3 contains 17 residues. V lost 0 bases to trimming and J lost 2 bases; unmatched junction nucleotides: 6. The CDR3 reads CASSQEMTSGAPYEQYF. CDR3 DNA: TGCGCCAGCAGCCAAGAAATGACTAGCGGGGCCCCCTACGAGCAGTACTTC.

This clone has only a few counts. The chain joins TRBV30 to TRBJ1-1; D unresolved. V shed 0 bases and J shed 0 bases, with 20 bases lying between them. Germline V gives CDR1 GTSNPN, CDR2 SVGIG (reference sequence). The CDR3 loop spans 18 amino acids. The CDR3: CAWSVRGHVKGVNTEAFF. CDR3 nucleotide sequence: TGTGCCTGGAGTGTACGCGGGCACGTTAAGGGAGTGAACACTGAAGCTTTCTTT.

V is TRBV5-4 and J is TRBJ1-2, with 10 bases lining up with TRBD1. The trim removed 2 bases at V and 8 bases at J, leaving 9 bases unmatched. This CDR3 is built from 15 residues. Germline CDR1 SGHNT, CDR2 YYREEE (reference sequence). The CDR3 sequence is CASSLYDLGQGGYTF. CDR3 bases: TGTGCCAGCAGCTTATACGATCTGGGACAGGGGGGCTACACCTTC.

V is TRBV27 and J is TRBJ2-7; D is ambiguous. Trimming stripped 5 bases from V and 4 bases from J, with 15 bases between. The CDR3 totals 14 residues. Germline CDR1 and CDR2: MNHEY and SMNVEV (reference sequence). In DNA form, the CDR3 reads TGTGCCAGCAGTCCCCTGCGGAGTAGTTACGAGCAGTACTTC. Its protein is CASSPLRSSYEQYF.